A selection of T cell receptor beta chains follows, all from one sample in a study of T cells after yellow fever vaccination. TCRdb reprocessed the 5' RACE reads via MiXCR and lists one record per CDR3 protein. The repertoire has 450,000 to 650,000 distinct CDR3 sequences, about a fifth of them found once; the top ten carry about 15%. The sequenced sample was PBMCs, obtained roughly 23 days after the first yellow fever vaccination. The receptors stem from a man aged 18 to 30 who received the YFV17D yellow fever vaccine. CDR3s include the opening cysteine and the closing phenylalanine or tryptophan. The order of the fields is V gene, clone size, D gene, J gene, CDR3 protein, CDR3 DNA. The D gene is left open where the match is weak. The listing skips clone size in some rows; elsewhere it reads once, few, many or a size class.

TRBV5-4	NA	TRBD2	TRBJ2-3	CASSSEAGGLDTQYF	TGTGCCAGCAGTTCCGAAGCGGGGGGCCTGGATACGCAGTATTTT
TRBV29-1	NA	NA	TRBJ2-3	CSVEELRADTQYF	TGCAGCGTTGAAGAGCTGAGGGCCGATACGCAGTATTTT
TRBV6-2/TRBV6-3	many	TRBD1	TRBJ1-4	CASTGQGNEKLFF	TGTGCCAGCACGGGACAGGGAAATGAAAAACTGTTTTTT
TRBV6-2/TRBV6-3	many	NA	TRBJ2-7	CASSPTPGGLYEQYF	TGTGCCAGCAGTCCAACCCCCGGGGGCCTCTACGAGCAGTACTTC
TRBV4-3	NA	NA	TRBJ2-3	CASSQEGGGATADTQYF	TGCGCCAGCAGCCAAGAAGGCGGGGGCGCGACGGCAGATACGCAGTATTTT
TRBV19	NA	NA	TRBJ1-1	CASISSWTNTEAFF	TGTGCCAGTATATCGAGCTGGACGAACACTGAAGCTTTCTTT
TRBV2	NA	NA	TRBJ2-3	CASRTRTFESTDTQYF	TGTGCCAGCAGGACAAGGACGTTCGAAAGCACAGATACGCAGTATTTT
TRBV6-2/TRBV6-3	NA	TRBD2	TRBJ2-1	CASSPLGGSGGDNEQFF	TGTGCCAGCAGTCCTCTGGGAGGTAGCGGGGGTGACAATGAGCAGTTCTTC
TRBV5-1	few	NA	TRBJ2-4	CASAPPASEIQYF	TGCGCCAGCGCTCCCCCGGCCTCGGAAATTCAGTACTTC
TRBV5-1	few	TRBD1	TRBJ2-7	CASSLAVTGDTYEQYF	TGCGCCAGCAGCTTGGCGGTAACAGGGGATACCTACGAGCAGTACTTC
TRBV20-1	NA	NA	TRBJ2-3	CSARDGTQYF	TGCAGTGCTAGAGACGGTACGCAGTATTTT
TRBV12-3/TRBV12-4	many	NA	TRBJ1-5	CASSLMGNQPQHF	TGTGCCAGCAGTTTGATGGGGAATCAGCCCCAGCATTTT
TRBV5-1	NA	NA	TRBJ2-2	CASSQKQPFNTGELFF	TGCGCCAGCAGCCAAAAACAGCCTTTTAACACCGGGGAGCTGTTTTTT
TRBV11-3	many	NA	TRBJ2-1	CASSLTAGAYNEQFF	TGTGCCAGCAGCCTAACGGCGGGGGCGTACAATGAGCAGTTCTTC
TRBV5-1	many	TRBD2	TRBJ2-3	CASGAGGPTDTQYF	TGCGCCAGCGGGGCGGGGGGGCCCACAGATACGCAGTATTTT
TRBV29-1	few	TRBD1	TRBJ2-1	CSTREGASNEQFF	TGCAGCACGCGCGAGGGGGCTTCAAATGAGCAGTTCTTC
TRBV7-9	few	NA	TRBJ1-1	CASSPRGFNTEAFF	TGTGCCAGCAGCCCCCGGGGTTTCAACACTGAAGCTTTCTTT
TRBV5-5	NA	NA	TRBJ1-1	CASSLLGVLTEAFF	TGTGCCAGCAGCTTGCTAGGGGTCCTTACTGAAGCTTTCTTT
TRBV6-4	NA	TRBD2	TRBJ2-1	CASSAGGRSYNEQFF	TGTGCCAGCAGTGCGGGGGGACGCTCCTACAATGAGCAGTTCTTC
TRBV7-6	NA	NA	TRBJ1-1	CASSYDPGNTEAFF	TGTGCCAGCAGTTACGACCCAGGGAACACTGAAGCTTTCTTT
TRBV10-2	few	NA	TRBJ2-7	CASRDIGYEQYF	TGCGCCAGCCGGGACATCGGCTACGAGCAGTACTTC
TRBV27	NA	NA	TRBJ1-1	CASSPLSVNTEAFF	TGTGCCAGCAGTCCCCTCTCGGTAAACACTGAAGCTTTCTTT
TRBV7-8	NA	NA	TRBJ1-5	CASQTGVDNQPQHF	TGTGCCAGCCAGACGGGGGTAGACAATCAGCCCCAGCATTTT
TRBV29-1	few	NA	TRBJ2-3	CSVRTDTQYF	TGCAGCGTTCGTACAGATACGCAGTATTTT
TRBV21-1	NA	NA	TRBJ2-5	CASSLKLTETQYF	TGTGCCAGCAGCCTGAAGCTGACGGAGACCCAGTACTTC
TRBV5-1	NA	NA	TRBJ2-2	CASSLAWGTGELFF	TGCGCCAGCAGCTTGGCCTGGGGCACCGGGGAGCTGTTTTTT
TRBV5-1	NA	NA	TRBJ2-2	CASSLRSSYGTGELFF	TGCGCCAGCAGCTTAAGGTCTAGCTATGGCACCGGGGAGCTGTTTTTT
TRBV7-8	few	NA	TRBJ2-2	CASSLVIQGVPGELFF	TGTGCCAGCAGCTTAGTAATCCAAGGGGTTCCCGGGGAGCTGTTTTTT
TRBV7-9	NA	NA	TRBJ2-2	CASNPITGELFF	TGTGCCAGCAACCCCATCACCGGGGAGCTGTTTTTT
TRBV5-4	NA	NA	TRBJ1-6	CASSSQGMRTPLHF	TGTGCCAGCAGCTCCCAGGGAATGAGGACACCCCTCCACTTT
TRBV4-2	NA	TRBD2	TRBJ2-4	CASSQDLLGGGARAKNIQYF	TGTGCCAGCAGCCAAGATTTGCTTGGCGGGGGGGCTCGAGCCAAAAACATTCAGTACTTC
TRBV6-2/TRBV6-3	NA	NA	TRBJ2-1	CASTTIGGGVNEQFF	TGTGCCAGCACCACAATTGGGGGCGGAGTAAATGAGCAGTTCTTC
TRBV12-3/TRBV12-4	NA	NA	TRBJ2-1	CASSLSAADEQFF	TGTGCCAGCAGTTTATCGGCAGCAGATGAGCAGTTCTTC
TRBV5-8	few	NA	TRBJ2-2	CASSVAVRGELFF	TGTGCCAGCAGCGTTGCGGTTAGGGGGGAGCTGTTTTTT
TRBV28	NA	NA	TRBJ1-5	CASSTPGAWDPQHF	TGTGCCAGCAGCACTCCGGGAGCTTGGGATCCCCAGCATTTT
TRBV4-3	few	NA	TRBJ1-2	CASSQEVGSGYTF	TGCGCCAGCAGCCAAGAAGTGGGGTCTGGCTACACCTTC
TRBV7-2	few	NA	TRBJ2-5	CASAARTTQYF	TGTGCCAGCGCCGCTAGGACTACCCAGTACTTC
TRBV20-1	NA	NA	TRBJ2-5	CSASGAQETQYF	TGCAGTGCTAGCGGGGCCCAAGAGACCCAGTACTTC
TRBV5-6	few	NA	TRBJ2-5	CASSFYFQETQYF	TGTGCCAGCAGCTTCTATTTCCAAGAGACCCAGTACTTC
TRBV7-2	few	TRBD2	TRBJ2-1	CASSLTIQRGGRNEQFF	TGTGCCAGCAGCTTGACCATTCAGCGGGGGGGCCGGAATGAGCAGTTCTTC
TRBV6-4	few	TRBD2	TRBJ2-2	CASSDSAGGAGTGELFF	TGTGCCAGCAGTGACTCTGCCGGGGGGGCCGGTACCGGGGAGCTGTTTTTT